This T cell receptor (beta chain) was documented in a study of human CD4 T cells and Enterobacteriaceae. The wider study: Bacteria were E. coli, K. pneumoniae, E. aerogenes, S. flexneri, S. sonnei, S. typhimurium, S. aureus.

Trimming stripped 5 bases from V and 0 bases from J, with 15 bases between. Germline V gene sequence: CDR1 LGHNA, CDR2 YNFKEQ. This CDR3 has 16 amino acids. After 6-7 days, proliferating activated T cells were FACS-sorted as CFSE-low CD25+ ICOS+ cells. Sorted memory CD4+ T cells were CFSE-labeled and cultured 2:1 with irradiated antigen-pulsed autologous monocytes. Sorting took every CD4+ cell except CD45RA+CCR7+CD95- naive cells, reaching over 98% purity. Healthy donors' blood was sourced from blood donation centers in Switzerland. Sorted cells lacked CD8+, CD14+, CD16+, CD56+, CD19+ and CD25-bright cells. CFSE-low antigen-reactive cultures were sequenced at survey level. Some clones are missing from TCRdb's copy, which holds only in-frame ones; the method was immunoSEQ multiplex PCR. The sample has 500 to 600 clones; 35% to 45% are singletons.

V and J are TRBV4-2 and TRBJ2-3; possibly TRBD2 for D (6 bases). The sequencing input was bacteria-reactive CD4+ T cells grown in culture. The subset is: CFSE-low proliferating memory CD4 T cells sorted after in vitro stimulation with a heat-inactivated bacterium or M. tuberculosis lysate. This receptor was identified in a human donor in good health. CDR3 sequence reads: CASSLGGAASTDTQYF. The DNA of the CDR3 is TGTGCCAGCAGCTTGGGAGGTGCGGCTAGCACAGATACGCAGTATTTT.